Listed here are 20 T cell receptor beta chains from one sample, sequenced in a study of blood T cell repertoires in COVID-19. Sequencing used immunoSEQ multiplex PCR; TCRdb keeps in-frame clones, though not all of them. Seen here are some 160,000 clones, roughly 93% observed once, and the top ten hold around 5%. Source material: peripheral blood. The receptor source for this set is a young man with COVID-19, enrolled during active disease.

The rearrangement uses TRBV27 and TRBJ2-7, with TRBD1 matching over 10 bases. V was pared by 3 bases and J by 0 bases, with 17 bases of the junction left unmatched. Germline values: CDR1 MNHEY, CDR2 SMNVEV (reference sequence). The CDR3 runs 20 residues. The CDR3 DNA follows: TGTGCCAGCAGTTTTCTCCACGGCCGGGACGACAGGGGGCTCTCCTACGAGCAGTACTTC. As protein: CASSFLHGRDDRGLSYEQYF.

This sequence joins TRBV6-5 and TRBJ1-2; D gene ambiguous. The CDR3 totals 11 residues. Germline V gives CDR1 MNHEY, CDR2 SVGAGI. Trimming shortened V by 8 bases and J by 3 bases, and 7 bases separated the two germline ends. CDR3 DNA: TGTGCCAGCGGGCGCGACTATGGCTACACCTTC. Protein sequence: CASGRDYGYTF.

The chain recombines TRBV7-2 with TRBJ1-2, with 10 bases aligning to TRBD1. The CDR3 covers 18 residues. The germline gives CDR1 SGHTA, CDR2 FQGNSA. The V segment lost 5 bases and the J segment 7 bases; nucleotides outside the gene matches: 19. For the CDR3, the DNA is TGTGCCAGCAGCCCTTGGGGGACAGGGGCTCTAGTGGAAGGTGGCTACACCTTC. This sequence encodes CASSPWGTGALVEGGYTF.

V is TRBV7-8 and J is TRBJ2-7; D ambiguous. CDR3 size: 15 residues. The V gene's germline CDR1 is SGHVS and CDR2 FQNEAQ. The V and J ends lost 5 bases and 0 bases respectively, with 14 bases between them. CDR3 in DNA: TGTGCCAGCAGCCTACCGGGTGGCAGCTCCTACGAGCAGTACTTC. Its translation is CASSLPGGSSYEQYF.

V and J are TRBV7-2 and TRBJ1-5; the D gene is possibly TRBD1 (5 bases). CDR1 is SGHTA and CDR2 is FQGNSA in the germline V gene. The CDR3 spans 17 residues. V was shortened by 1 base and J by 0 bases, with 13 bases between the two germline ends. CDR3 coding DNA: TGTGCCAGCAGCTTAGGGGAAGCCAGGGTTAGCAATCAGCCCCAGCATTTT. Protein sequence: CASSLGEARVSNQPQHF.

The chain joins TRBV9 to TRBJ1-6; the D gene is possibly TRBD1 (5 bases). The V gene's germline CDR1 is SGDLS and CDR2 YYNGEE. There are 15 residues in the CDR3. V gave up 4 bases and J gave up 2 bases, with 10 bases separating them. The CDR3 sequence: CASSPGGAYNSPLHF. CDR3 sequence (DNA): TGTGCCAGCAGCCCCGGGGGGGCCTATAATTCACCCCTCCACTTT.

This chain's CDR3 is CASSSPDYGYTF. DNA for the CDR3: TGTGCCAGCAGTTCGCCAGACTATGGCTACACCTTC. The J gene is TRBJ1-2, the V gene TRBV12-3 or TRBV12-4; D is uncertain. The CDR3 is 12 residues long. V dropped 4 bases and J dropped 3 bases, with 6 bases sitting between them.

The V and J genes are TRBV2 and TRBJ2-7; 8 bases match TRBD1. Trimming cost V 0 bases and J 5 bases; bases outside gene matches: 6. The germline V gene has CDR1 SNHLY and CDR2 FYNNEI. The CDR3 totals 15 residues. DNA for the CDR3: TGTGCCAGCAGTGAAGCGGGACAGGTCCACGACGAGCAGTACTTC. Amino acid sequence: CASSEAGQVHDEQYF.

The CDR3 region has the DNA TGTGCCAGCAGCTTAGGGGGGACAGGTGGCGGGGAGCTGTTTTTT. It encodes CASSLGGTGGGELFF. The chain joins TRBV7-6 to TRBJ2-2; 8 nucleotides align to TRBD1. Germline CDR1 and CDR2: SGHVS and FNYEAQ. There are 15 residues in the CDR3. With 1 base clipped from V and 7 bases from J, the junction kept 5 bases outside the gene matches.

V is TRBV28 and J is TRBJ2-7; 7 bases line up with TRBD2. The CDR3 sequence is 14 residues long. Germline values: CDR1 MDHEN, CDR2 SYDVKM. After removal of 10 bases from V and 2 bases from J, the junction contained 11 bases not matched to a gene. This CDR3 is CATGVASGTYEQYF. DNA for the CDR3: TGTGCCACCGGGGTGGCTAGCGGTACCTACGAGCAGTACTTC.

The genes are TRBV7-2 and TRBJ2-3; TRBD2 might be the D (5 bases). V was shortened by 2 bases and J by 3 bases, with 12 bases between the two germline ends. This CDR3 is 15 amino acids long. Germline V gene data show CDR1 as SGHTA and CDR2 as FQGNSA. The CDR3 sequence: CASSLLALETDTQYF. The CDR3 nucleotides are TGTGCCAGCAGCTTACTAGCTTTGGAGACAGATACGCAGTATTTT. Variable domain in full (rest from reference TRBV7-2 and TRBJ2-3): GAGVSQSPSNKVTEKGKDVELRCDPISGHTALYWYRQSLGQGLEFLIYFQGNSAPDKSGLPSDRFSAERTGGSVSTLTIQRTQQEDSAVYLCASSLLALETDTQYFGPGTRLTVL.

This clone has more than one count but fewer than ten. The chain links TRBV18 to TRBJ2-2, with TRBD2 matching 8 bases. Germline CDR1 and CDR2: KGHSH and LQKENI. V shed 2 bases and J 4 bases; nucleotides not matched to a gene: 6. The CDR3 extends over 16 amino acids. DNA for the CDR3: TGTGCCAGCTCACCAAGCGGGGGCTACTCCACCGGGGAGCTGTTTTTT. Translating it yields CASSPSGGYSTGELFF.

The J gene is TRBJ2-7, the V gene TRBV11-2, with D uncertain. Germline CDR1 and CDR2: SGHAT and FQNNGV. V was pared by 1 base and J by 3 bases, with 7 bases between. The CDR3 spans 13 residues. The DNA of the CDR3 is TGTGCCAGCAGCTTAGTGGGCCTCTACGAGCAGTACTTC. Its translation is CASSLVGLYEQYF.

The chain joins TRBV5-4 to TRBJ2-7; 11 nucleotides match TRBD1. The CDR3 length is 15 residues. Germline CDR1 and CDR2: SGHNT and YYREEE (reference sequence). V was pared by 2 bases and J by 2 bases, with 3 bases of the junction left unmatched. The CDR3 nucleotides read TGTGCCAGCAGCTTTGGGACAGGGGGTCCCTACGAGCAGTACTTC. Residues: CASSFGTGGPYEQYF.

The chain employs TRBV5-1 and TRBJ1-6; 9 bases agree with TRBD1. Trimming cost V 4 bases and J 9 bases; bases outside gene matches: 8. Looked up from germline, CDR1 is SGHRS and CDR2 is YFSETQ. CDR3 length: 15 residues. CDR3 loop: CASSKDRGSGSPLHF. The CDR3, as DNA: TGCGCCAGCAGCAAGGACAGGGGCTCGGGTTCACCCCTCCACTTT.

The chain is built from TRBV5-3 and TRBJ2-7; 12 positions agree with TRBD2. TRBV5-3 qualifies as an ORF whose function is uncertain. V shed 4 bases and J 5 bases; nucleotides not matched to a gene: 25. The CDR3 has 21 residues. CDR3 nucleotides: TGTGCCAGAAGCCTACTAACAGGGGCAATAACTAGCGGGAGGCGGATCAACGAGCAGTACTTC. Translating gives CARSLLTGAITSGRRINEQYF.

A note on this clone: The junction shows a germline mismatch at one end, possibly a read error. This chain connects TRBV19 to TRBJ1-4; no clear D. There are 16 residues in the CDR3. The germline V gene encodes CDR1 LNHDA and CDR2 SQIVND (reference sequence). The CDR3 here is CASSMGFKQTNEKLLF. CDR3 sequence (DNA): TGTGCCAGTAGTATGGGTTTTAAGCAAACTAATGAAAAACTGCTTTTT.

This rearrangement joins TRBV4-1 to TRBJ2-1, with 7 positions matching TRBD1. The CDR3 is made up of 16 amino acids. The germline V gene has CDR1 MGHRA and CDR2 YSYEKL. V gave up 3 bases and J gave up 2 bases; unmatched junction bases: 7. CDR3 region: CASSHSGTGAYNEQFF. The CDR3 DNA reads TGCGCCAGCAGCCACTCCGGAACAGGGGCCTACAATGAGCAGTTCTTC.

The chain links TRBV20-1 to TRBJ2-5, with D uncertain. This CDR3 region has 12 residues. Between the trimmed V and J ends, which lost 3 bases and 3 bases, there was a span of 8 bases. Germline V CDR1 and CDR2: DFQATT, SNEGSKA (reference sequence). The CDR3 region has the DNA TGCAGTGCTAGTGCCCAAAAAGAGACCCAGTACTTC. Its protein is CSASAQKETQYF.

The chain recombines TRBV7-2 with TRBJ2-7; D gene unclear. Between the trimmed V and J ends, which lost 0 bases and 4 bases, there was a span of 13 bases. CDR3 length: 15 amino acids. From germline, CDR1 is SGHTA and CDR2 FQGNSA. The CDR3 sequence is CASSLAFSELYEQYF. CDR3 nucleotides: TGTGCCAGCAGCTTAGCTTTTTCAGAACTATACGAGCAGTACTTC.